Below, 25 T cell receptor beta chains from the same sample are listed, as sequenced in a study of long-term antiretroviral therapy in people with HIV. The assay, immunoSEQ v3.0, was run at survey level. Repertoires were generated with immunoSEQ multiplex PCR, while TCRdb's copy carries only in-frame clones and drops some. The data show roughly 17,000 clones, 70% to 80% seen once. The source was unsorted PBMCs, collected 2.1 years after starting antiretroviral therapy. These receptors all stem from a middle-aged man with HIV.

The V call is TRBV18, the J call TRBJ1-2, with TRBD1 matching over 9 bases. Germline loops: CDR1 KGHSH, CDR2 LQKENI. The CDR3 length is 15 residues. V was pared by 2 bases and J by 4 bases, with 5 bases of the junction left unmatched. The CDR3 DNA reads TGTGCCAGCTCACCAGGCCAGGACAGGGGCTATGGCTACACCTTC. This codes for CASSPGQDRGYGYTF.

The V and J genes are TRBV5-5 and TRBJ1-5; D is uncertain. The CDR3 spans 14 residues. V was pared by 2 bases and J by 3 bases, with 9 bases between. Germline loops: CDR1 SGHKS, CDR2 YYEKEE (reference sequence). The CDR3 coding sequence is TGTGCCAGCAGCTTCGCTTCTGACAATCAGCCCCAGCATTTT. Its translation: CASSFASDNQPQHF.

The J gene is TRBJ2-3, the V gene TRBV29-1; D remains unclear. V lost 0 bases and J lost 5, with 21 bases in between. Germline loops: CDR1 SQVTM, CDR2 ANQGSEA. There are 17 residues in the CDR3. Here the CDR3 DNA reads TGCAGCGTTGAAGATTGGGTGGCCAAGACCTTAGTAGATACGCAGTATTTT. It translates to CSVEDWVAKTLVDTQYF.

The chain joins TRBV18 to TRBJ2-5; 13 nucleotides line up with TRBD2. The germline V gene encodes CDR1 KGHSH and CDR2 LQKENI. The junction had 7 bases not matched to a gene; V was cut back by 4 bases and J by 5 bases. CDR3 length: 16 residues. The CDR3 DNA follows: TGTGCCAGCTCACAGGGACTAGCGGGGATCGGCGAGACCCAGTACTTC. This codes for CASSQGLAGIGETQYF.

This chain joins TRBV25-1 and TRBJ1-3; perhaps TRBD1 as D (6 bases). V lost 3 bases and J 0 bases, leaving 9 bases between the germline ends. The CDR3 extends over 15 amino acids. Looked up from germline, CDR1 is MGHDK and CDR2 is SYGVNS. The CDR3 DNA is TGTGCCAGCAGTGAGGCAGGGGACTCTGGAAACACCATATATTTT. It is translated as CASSEAGDSGNTIYF. The full variable domain, rest sourced from reference TRBV25-1 and TRBJ1-3, is EADIYQTPRYLVIGTGKKITLECSQTMGHDKMYWYQQDPGMELHLIHYSYGVNSTEKGDLSSESTVSRIRTEHFPLTLESARPSHTSQYLCASSEAGDSGNTIYFGEGSWLTVV.

This clone was detected only a few times. This sequence joins TRBV6-1 and TRBJ1-1; D remains ambiguous. V was clipped by 4 bases and J by 3 bases, with 18 bases between them. This CDR3 contains 16 residues. Germline V CDR1 and CDR2: MNHNS, SASEGT. CDR3 amino acids: CASSAKDGMMYTEAFF. CDR3 sequence (DNA): TGTGCCAGCAGTGCCAAAGATGGGATGATGTACACTGAAGCTTTCTTT.

This clone was observed a handful of times. Here the CDR3 reads CASGWTGSSYNSPLHF. DNA of the CDR3: TGCGCCAGCGGGTGGACGGGGAGCTCCTATAATTCACCCCTCCACTTT. The chain combines TRBV4-1 with TRBJ1-6; D remains unclear. V was pared by 8 bases and J by 0 bases, with 14 bases between. The CDR3 is 16 amino acids. Germline CDR1 reads MGHRA; CDR2 reads YSYEKL.

V usage is TRBV7-9 and J usage is TRBJ2-6; D is ambiguous. Per germline, CDR1 SEHNR and CDR2 FQNEAQ (reference sequence). V lost 5 bases and J 2 bases, leaving 16 bases between the germline ends. This CDR3 contains 17 residues. The CDR3 sequence is CASSPPNWIAGANVLTF. CDR3 coding DNA: TGTGCCAGCAGCCCCCCGAATTGGATCGCTGGGGCCAACGTCCTGACTTTC.

The chain uses TRBV5-3 and TRBJ2-3; D is ambiguous. TRBV5-3 is an ORF; its function is uncertain. The germline V and J ends were trimmed by 2 bases and 2 bases, with 3 bases remaining between them. This CDR3 is built from 12 residues. The CDR3 coding sequence is TGTGCCAGAAGCTTTAACACAGATACGCAGTATTTT. This gives the protein CARSFNTDTQYF.

Here the CDR3 DNA reads TGTGCCAGCAGTTTGGACAGGGCAGGTGGCTACACCTTC. Amino acid sequence: CASSLDRAGGYTF. The chain carries TRBV11-2 and TRBJ1-2, with 8 bases aligning to TRBD1. Germline trimming cut 6 bases from V and 7 bases from J; bases unmatched to any gene: 7. CDR3 length: 13 residues. From germline, CDR1 is SGHAT and CDR2 FQNNGV.

The chain joins TRBV2 to TRBJ1-2; possible D gene TRBD1, 5 bases. CDR1 and CDR2 from the germline V gene are SNHLY and FYNNEI. CDR3 size: 11 residues. The germline V and J ends were trimmed by 6 bases and 8 bases, with 10 bases remaining between them. The CDR3 DNA reads as TGTGCCAGCAGGCTTGGGGACGGCTACACCTTC. Translating it yields CASRLGDGYTF.

The rearrangement joins TRBV30 to TRBJ1-5; a possible D gene is TRBD1 (5 bases). V lost 0 bases and J 7 bases, leaving 13 bases between the germline ends. This CDR3 comprises 14 residues. Germline V gene data show CDR1 as GTSNPN and CDR2 as SVGIG (reference sequence). Written as DNA, the CDR3 is TGTGCCTGGAGTGTATCAGGGATCGTGCAGCCCCAGCATTTT. It codes for CAWSVSGIVQPQHF.

The genes are TRBV27 and TRBJ1-6, with 8 nucleotides matching TRBD1. CDR3 length: 16 amino acids. Germline values: CDR1 MNHEY, CDR2 SMNVEV (reference sequence). V lost 5 bases to trimming and J lost 7 bases; unmatched junction nucleotides: 10. For the CDR3, the DNA is TGTGCCAGCAGTCCCGACAGGGGCTTATTGAATTCACCCCTCCACTTT. It translates to CASSPDRGLLNSPLHF.

This clone appeared a single time. V and J are TRBV2 and TRBJ1-2, with 8 bases fitting TRBD1. CDR1 is SNHLY, CDR2 FYNNEI, per germline. With V trimmed by 6 bases and J by 5 bases, 8 bases remained unmatched. The CDR3 spans 14 residues. This chain's CDR3 is CASSLDRAGYGYTF. Here the CDR3 DNA reads TGTGCCAGCAGCCTGGACAGGGCTGGGTATGGCTACACCTTC.

The chain joins TRBV7-9 to TRBJ1-4; TRBD1 agrees at 10 bases. The CDR3 covers 17 residues. Per germline, CDR1 SEHNR and CDR2 FQNEAQ (reference sequence). The J segment lost 0 bases and the V segment lost 4 bases, leaving 5 bases of the junction unmatched. In nucleotides, the CDR3 is TGTGCCAGCAGCTCCCGGGACAGGGGAGCAACTAATGAAAAACTGTTTTTT. It codes for CASSSRDRGATNEKLFF.

The rearrangement joins TRBV15 to TRBJ1-1; D is uncertain. Trimming took 3 bases from V and 6 from J, leaving 11 bases between them. This CDR3 region has 13 residues. CDR1 and CDR2 from the germline V gene are LNHNV and YYDKDF (reference sequence). CDR3 bases: TGTGCCACCAGCAGTCGCCGCAATGCTGAAGCTTTCTTT. Translation: CATSSRRNAEAFF.

V gene TRBV7-9 combines with J gene TRBJ1-2; D perhaps matches TRBD1 (5 bases). The CDR3 consists of 13 residues. Germline lookup yields CDR1 SEHNR and CDR2 FQNEAQ (reference sequence). V lost 5 bases and J lost 2, with 9 bases in between. CDR3 bases: TGTGCCAGCAGCCCAAAGGGGAACTATGGCTACACCTTC. The encoded protein is CASSPKGNYGYTF.

This sequence joins TRBV30 and TRBJ2-7; D is possibly TRBD1 or TRBD2 (6 bases each). Germline assignment: CDR1 GTSNPN and CDR2 SVGIG (reference sequence). The CDR3 runs to 14 residues. Deletions cut 2 bases from V and 1 base from J, with 12 bases between. For the CDR3, the DNA is TGTGCCTGGAGTACGGGGGCCGGGTCCTACGAGCAGTACTTC. It yields the protein CAWSTGAGSYEQYF.

The chain joins TRBV7-9 to TRBJ1-1; D might be TRBD1 (5 bases). Looked up from germline, CDR1 is SEHNR and CDR2 is FQNEAQ (reference sequence). The CDR3 is 17 residues long. Trimming left V 5 bases short and J 5 bases short, with 24 bases between. As DNA, the CDR3 is TGTGCCAGCAGCATAAGGACAATGATCGGGGGTGAAACTGAAGCTTTCTTT. This gives the protein CASSIRTMIGGETEAFF.

Only a few counts were recorded for this clone. This chain connects TRBV9 to TRBJ1-6; no definite D call. There are 15 residues in the CDR3. Trimming pared 3 bases from V and 7 bases from J, leaving 14 bases between. From germline, CDR1 is SGDLS and CDR2 YYNGEE. CDR3 in amino acids: CASSGPTDGNSPLHF. CDR3 nucleotides: TGTGCCAGCAGCGGGCCCACGGACGGGAATTCACCCCTCCACTTT.

This clone was seen only once. This chain links TRBV2 with TRBJ2-7, with D tentatively TRBD1 (5 bases). The CDR3 runs to 13 residues. V was cut by 2 bases and J by 1 base, with 6 bases left in between. The germline V gene has CDR1 SNHLY and CDR2 FYNNEI. The CDR3 sequence is CASSERQSYEQYF. In DNA form, the CDR3 reads TGTGCCAGCAGTGAACGACAGTCCTACGAGCAGTACTTC.

The chain has TRBV7-6 and TRBJ2-7; possible D gene TRBD1, 7 bases. Trimming pared 4 bases from V and 7 bases from J, leaving 14 bases between. This CDR3 comprises 13 residues. CDR1 SGHVS and CDR2 FNYEAQ come from the germline V gene. The chain's CDR3 is CASSSSGGWEQYF. The CDR3 DNA is TGTGCCAGCAGCTCCTCAGGGGGGTGGGAGCAGTACTTC.

This clone was observed a single time. V usage is TRBV11-2 and J usage is TRBJ1-1; D gene ambiguous. Germline CDR1 reads SGHAT; CDR2 reads FQNNGV. Between the trimmed V and J ends, which lost 0 bases and 0 bases, there was a span of 11 bases. The CDR3 is made up of 16 amino acids. Written as DNA, the CDR3 is TGTGCCAGCAGCTTAGACCCGCCAGTCATGAACACTGAAGCTTTCTTT. Encoded protein: CASSLDPPVMNTEAFF. Looking up the rest from reference TRBV11-2 and TRBJ1-1 gives the full variable domain: EAGVAQSPRYKIIEKRQSVAFWCNPISGHATLYWYQQILGQGPKLLIQFQNNGVVDDSQLPKDRFSAERLKGVDSTLKIQPAKLEDSAVYLCASSLDPPVMNTEAFFGQGTRLTVV.

The rearrangement links TRBV2 to TRBJ2-1, with D possibly TRBD2 on 5 matching bases. The germline gives CDR1 SNHLY, CDR2 FYNNEI. Deletions cut 4 bases from V and 6 bases from J, with 10 bases between. This CDR3 has 13 residues. The CDR3 DNA reads TGTGCCAGCAGTGTTGGACGGGGCAATGAGCAGTTCTTC. This sequence encodes CASSVGRGNEQFF.

V usage is TRBV7-9 and J usage is TRBJ2-7; 8 bases fit TRBD2. Germline-derived CDR1 and CDR2 are SEHNR and FQNEAQ (reference sequence). The J segment lost 4 bases and the V segment lost 5 bases, leaving 4 bases of the junction unmatched. This CDR3 region has 13 residues. The CDR3 here is CASSPPGGYEQYF. In DNA form, the CDR3 reads TGTGCCAGCAGCCCCCCGGGGGGGTACGAGCAGTACTTC.